The 13 T cell receptor beta chains in this list originate from one sample, sequenced in a study of blood T cell repertoires in COVID-19. The protocol was immunoSEQ multiplex PCR, while the TCRdb copy is restricted to in-frame clones and leaves out a portion. The sample lists almost 200,000 clones, more than 75% seen once, with around 5.4% in the top ten. The specimen sequenced was peripheral blood. The receptor source for this set is a woman aged 40 to 50 with COVID-19, enrolled during active disease.

The V call is TRBV13, the J call TRBJ1-2; possibly TRBD1 for D (5 bases). CDR3 length: 13 residues. Trimming removed 1 base from V and 7 bases from J, with 10 bases in between. Germline V gene sequence: CDR1 PRHDT, CDR2 FYEKMQ (reference sequence). The CDR3 sequence: CASSLAGTSGYTF. CDR3 nucleotide sequence: TGTGCCAGCAGCTTAGCCGGGACTAGTGGCTACACCTTC.

The chain combines TRBV7-3 with TRBJ1-1, with 7 nucleotides matching TRBD1. CDR3 length equals 13 residues. V shed 1 base and J 11 bases; nucleotides not matched to a gene: 7. Germline CDR1 and CDR2: SGHTA and FQGTGA. CDR3 sequence (DNA): TGTGCCAGCAGCTTAAAGTCAGGACAGGAGGCTTTCTTT. It translates to CASSLKSGQEAFF.

The chain couples TRBV18 to TRBJ1-1, with D perhaps matching TRBD1 (6 bases). This CDR3 comprises 13 residues. Trimming cost V 10 bases and J 1 base, with 13 bases left between them. The V gene's germline CDR1 is KGHSH and CDR2 LQKENI. This CDR3 is CATSGDKNTEAFF. The CDR3 DNA is TGTGCCACCTCGGGGGACAAGAACACTGAAGCTTTCTTT.

This chain uses TRBV9 with TRBJ2-1; D may be TRBD2 (5 bases). The CDR3 length is 15 residues. Trimming took off 0 bases at V and 4 bases at J, with 11 bases between the two ends. Germline CDR1 reads SGDLS; CDR2 reads YYNGEE. The CDR3 sequence is CASSVGGDGYNEQFF. DNA of the CDR3: TGTGCCAGCAGCGTAGGGGGAGATGGTTACAATGAGCAGTTCTTC.

This clone was found a few times. J is TRBJ1-2 and V is TRBV30; D gene unclear. With 7 bases removed from V and 4 bases from J, the gap between germline ends came to 16 bases. The CDR3 loop spans 13 amino acids. Germline CDR1 reads GTSNPN; CDR2 reads SVGIG (reference sequence). CDR3 sequence (DNA): TGTGCCTACCCGTCAGGAAAAGTCTATGGCTACACCTTC. Encoded protein: CAYPSGKVYGYTF.

The chain joins TRBV18 to TRBJ2-2; 9 bases agree with TRBD1. The CDR3 consists of 15 residues. CDR1 is KGHSH, CDR2 LQKENI, per germline. V was clipped by 5 bases and J by 5 bases; unmatched bases: 6. CDR3 in amino acids: CASSAGTGRTGELFF. The CDR3 region has the DNA TGTGCCAGCTCAGCCGGGACAGGGAGGACCGGGGAGCTGTTTTTT. Variable domain in full (rest from reference TRBV18 and TRBJ2-2): NAGVMQNPRHLVRRRGQEARLRCSPMKGHSHVYWYRQLPEEGLKFMVYLQKENIIDESGMPKERFSAEFPKEGPSILRIQQVVRGDSAAYFCASSAGTGRTGELFFGEGSRLTVL.

This clone was seen only a few times. V is TRBV4-2 and J is TRBJ2-4; TRBD2 matches at 11 bases. V shed 0 bases and J 3 bases; nucleotides not matched to a gene: 13. CDR3 length: 20 residues. Germline V gene sequence: CDR1 LGHNA, CDR2 YNFKEQ. The CDR3 DNA follows: TGTGCCAGCAGCCAAGAAATACTAGCGGGGGTTAAGGAGGTCAAAAACATTCAGTACTTC. Amino acids: CASSQEILAGVKEVKNIQYF.

The rearrangement joins TRBV3-1 (or the pseudogene TRBV3-2) to TRBJ1-1, with 7 bases fitting TRBD1. The V gene end was trimmed by 4 bases and the J gene end by 7 bases; junction bases not matched to a gene: 9. This CDR3 contains 14 residues. CDR1 and CDR2 (germline): LGHDT, YNNKEL (reference sequence). The CDR3 coding sequence is TGTGCCAGCAGCCCCACCCAGGGGGTGGGTGAAGCTTTCTTT. It is translated as CASSPTQGVGEAFF.

This CDR3 reads CASSFSRGPREKLFF. The DNA for the CDR3 is TGTGCCAGCAGCTTCAGCAGGGGGCCGAGAGAAAAACTGTTTTTT. The V call is TRBV14, the J call TRBJ1-4; 8 bases line up with TRBD1. Per the germline V gene, CDR1 is SGHDN and CDR2 is FVKESK. The junction had 10 bases not matched to a gene; V was cut back by 5 bases and J by 8 bases. The CDR3 runs to 15 residues. Supplemented by reference TRBV14 and TRBJ1-4, the full variable domain reads EAGVTQFPSHSVIEKGQTVTLRCDPISGHDNLYWYRRVMGKEIKFLLHFVKESKQDESGMPNNRFLAERTGGTYSTLKVQPAELEDSGVYFCASSFSRGPREKLFFGSGTQLSVL.

This sequence joins TRBV19 and TRBJ1-2, with D unresolved. V dropped 5 bases and J dropped 4 bases, with 8 bases sitting between them. Germline V CDR1 and CDR2: LNHDA, SQIVND (reference sequence). The length of the CDR3 is 12 residues. The chain's CDR3 is CASSEQFYGYTF. CDR3 bases: TGTGCCAGTAGTGAACAGTTCTATGGCTACACCTTC.

V is TRBV29-1 and J is TRBJ1-1, with D maybe TRBD1 (5 bases). This CDR3 comprises 13 residues. The V gene lost 2 bases and the J gene lost 4 bases, with 11 bases spanning the gap. Germline V gene sequence: CDR1 SQVTM, CDR2 ANQGSEA. CDR3 bases: TGCAGCGTTGAAACGGGGGGAAGCACTGAAGCTTTCTTT. Residues: CSVETGGSTEAFF.

V and J are TRBV5-1 and TRBJ1-2; TRBD1 agrees at 9 bases. CDR1 is SGHRS, CDR2 YFSETQ, per germline. Trimming removed 0 bases from V and 0 bases from J; junction bases left unmatched: 3. There are 16 residues in the CDR3. CDR3 DNA sequence: TGCGCCAGCAGCTTGGGGGGACAGGGAGCTAACTATGGCTACACCTTC. This translates into CASSLGGQGANYGYTF.

The rearrangement joins TRBV10-3 to TRBJ1-2; the match to TRBD1 covers 7 bases. Germline V lookup: CDR1 ENHRY, CDR2 SYGVKD. CDR3 length equals 13 residues. With V trimmed by 7 bases and J by 7 bases, 9 bases remained unmatched. Here the CDR3 DNA reads TGTGCCATCAAGGAGGGGGCAGAGGCTGGCTACACCTTC. The encoded protein is CAIKEGAEAGYTF.